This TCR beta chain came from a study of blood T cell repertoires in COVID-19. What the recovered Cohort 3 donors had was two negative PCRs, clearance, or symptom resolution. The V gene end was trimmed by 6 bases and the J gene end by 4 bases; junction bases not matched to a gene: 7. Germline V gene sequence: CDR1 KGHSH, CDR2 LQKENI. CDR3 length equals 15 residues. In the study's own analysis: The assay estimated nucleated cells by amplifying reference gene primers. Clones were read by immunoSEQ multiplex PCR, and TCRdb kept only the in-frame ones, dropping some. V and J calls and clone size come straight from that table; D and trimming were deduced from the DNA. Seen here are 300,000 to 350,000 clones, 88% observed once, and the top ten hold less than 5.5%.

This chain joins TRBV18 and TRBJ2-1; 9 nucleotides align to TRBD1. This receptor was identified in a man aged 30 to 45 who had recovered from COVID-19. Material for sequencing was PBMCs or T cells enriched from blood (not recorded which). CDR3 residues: CASSLQGANYNEQFF. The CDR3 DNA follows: TGTGCCAGCTCGCTACAGGGGGCTAATTACAATGAGCAGTTCTTC. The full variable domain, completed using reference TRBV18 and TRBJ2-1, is NAGVMQNPRHLVRRRGQEARLRCSPMKGHSHVYWYRQLPEEGLKFMVYLQKENIIDESGMPKERFSAEFPKEGPSILRIQQVVRGDSAAYFCASSLQGANYNEQFFGPGTRLTVL.